What follows is one T cell receptor beta chain and its context. The PCR contained 60 Vbeta and 13 Jbeta primers. TCRdb's copy holds only in-frame clones and misses some; the assay was immunoSEQ multiplex PCR. The sample has 200,000 to 250,000 clones, 80% to 85% seen once. This sample is drawn from a study of cytomegalovirus exposure and HLA in healthy donors. Germline CDR1 reads MGHDK; CDR2 reads SYGVNS. CDR3 size: 15 residues. The V segment lost 7 bases and the J segment 5 bases; nucleotides outside the gene matches: 11. The specimen sequenced was PBMCs. The TCR was taken from a woman aged 40 to 50 in good health and CMV-seronegative. The V gene is TRBV25-1, the J gene TRBJ1-1, with 9 bases aligning to TRBD1. Written as DNA, the CDR3 is TGTGCCAGCACCCTACAGGGGGCGGGGAAAACTGAAGCTTTCTTT. Translated: CASTLQGAGKTEAFF.